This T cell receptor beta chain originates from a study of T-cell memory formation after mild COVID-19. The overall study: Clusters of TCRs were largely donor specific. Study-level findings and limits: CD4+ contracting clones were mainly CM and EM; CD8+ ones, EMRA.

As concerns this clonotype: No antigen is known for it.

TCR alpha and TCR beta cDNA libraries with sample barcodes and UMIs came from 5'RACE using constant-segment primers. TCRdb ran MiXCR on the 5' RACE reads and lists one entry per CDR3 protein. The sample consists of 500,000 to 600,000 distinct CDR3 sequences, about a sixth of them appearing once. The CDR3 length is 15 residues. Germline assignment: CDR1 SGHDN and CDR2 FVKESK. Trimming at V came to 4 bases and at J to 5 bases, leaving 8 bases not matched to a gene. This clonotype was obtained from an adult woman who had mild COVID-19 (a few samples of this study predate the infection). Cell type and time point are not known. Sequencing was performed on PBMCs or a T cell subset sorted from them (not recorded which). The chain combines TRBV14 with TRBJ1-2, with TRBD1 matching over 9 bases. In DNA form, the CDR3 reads TGTGCCAGCAGCCCGGGACAGGGTTTAGGGTATGGCTACACCTTC. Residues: CASSPGQGLGYGYTF.